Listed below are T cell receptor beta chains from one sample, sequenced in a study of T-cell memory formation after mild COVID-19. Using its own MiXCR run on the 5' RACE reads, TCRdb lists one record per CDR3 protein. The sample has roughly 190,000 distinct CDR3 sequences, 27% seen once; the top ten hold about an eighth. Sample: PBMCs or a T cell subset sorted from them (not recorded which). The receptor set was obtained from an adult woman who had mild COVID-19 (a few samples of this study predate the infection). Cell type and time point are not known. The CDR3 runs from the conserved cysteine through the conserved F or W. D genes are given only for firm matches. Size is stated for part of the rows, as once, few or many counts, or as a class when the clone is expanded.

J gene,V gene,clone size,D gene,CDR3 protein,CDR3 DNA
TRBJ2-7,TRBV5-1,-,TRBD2,CASSLAPRGGIYEQYF,TGCGCCAGCAGCTTGGCCCCGCGGGGGGGTATCTACGAGCAGTACTTC
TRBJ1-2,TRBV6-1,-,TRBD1,CASREVAGQGILNGYTF,TGTGCCAGCAGGGAGGTCGCTGGACAGGGAATATTAAATGGCTACACCTTC
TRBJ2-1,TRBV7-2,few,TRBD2,CASSSRRPGLAGGGYNEQFF,TGTGCCAGCAGCTCTCGCCGACCGGGACTAGCGGGGGGGGGCTACAATGAGCAGTTCTTC
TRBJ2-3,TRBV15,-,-,CATSRDSPGTDTQYF,TGTGCCACCAGCAGAGATTCGCCGGGCACAGATACGCAGTATTTT
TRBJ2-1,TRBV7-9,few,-,CASSPVVGTRGTYNEQFF,TGTGCCAGCAGCCCAGTGGTGGGGACCAGGGGCACCTACAATGAGCAGTTCTTC
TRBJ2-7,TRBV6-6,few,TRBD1,CASSRTGTSYEQYF,TGTGCCAGCAGCCGGACAGGAACCTCCTACGAGCAGTACTTC
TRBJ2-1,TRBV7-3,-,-,CASSTPTGAGNEQFF,TGTGCCAGCAGCACGCCAACGGGGGCGGGCAATGAGCAGTTCTTC
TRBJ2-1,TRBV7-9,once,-,CASSPSSEQFF,TGTGCCAGCAGCCCGTCTAGCGAGCAGTTCTTC
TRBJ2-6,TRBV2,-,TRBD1,CASSLTGGAGANVLTF,TGTGCCAGCAGTTTGACAGGGGGCGCGGGGGCCAACGTCCTGACTTTC
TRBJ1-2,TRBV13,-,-,CASTRWTATWYGYTF,TGTGCCAGCACCCGATGGACAGCCACTTGGTATGGCTACACCTTC
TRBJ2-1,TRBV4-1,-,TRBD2,CASSQVGLAGEEQFF,TGCGCCAGCAGCCAAGTAGGTCTAGCGGGGGAGGAGCAGTTCTTC
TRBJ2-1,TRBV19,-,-,CASSILARENEQFF,TGTGCCAGTAGTATACTAGCTCGAGAGAATGAGCAGTTCTTC
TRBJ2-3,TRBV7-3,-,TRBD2,CASGRAGGGTDTQYF,TGTGCCAGCGGGAGAGCGGGGGGGGGCACAGATACGCAGTATTTT
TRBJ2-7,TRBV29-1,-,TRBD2,CSVAGGHRFSYEQYF,TGCAGCGTTGCGGGAGGGCACCGATTTTCCTACGAGCAGTACTTC
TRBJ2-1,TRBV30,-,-,CAWSRLSGVGNEQFF,TGTGCCTGGAGCAGGCTGTCCGGGGTAGGCAATGAGCAGTTCTTC
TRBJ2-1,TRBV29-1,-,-,CSVEVKLNEQFF,TGCAGCGTTGAAGTGAAGCTGAATGAGCAGTTCTTC
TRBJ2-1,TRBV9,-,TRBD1,CASTITDREVGYNEQFF,TGTGCCAGCACCATAACGGACAGGGAGGTAGGGTACAATGAGCAGTTCTTC
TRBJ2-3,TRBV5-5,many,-,CASSLEVRDTQYF,TGTGCCAGCAGCTTGGAGGTCAGGGATACGCAGTATTTT
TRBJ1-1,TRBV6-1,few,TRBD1,CASNTGTGGLTEAFF,TGTGCCAGTAACACCGGGACAGGGGGCCTCACTGAAGCTTTCTTT
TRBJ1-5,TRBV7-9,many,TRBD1,CASSSTGGNQPQHF,TGTGCCAGCAGCTCGACAGGGGGCAATCAGCCCCAGCATTTT
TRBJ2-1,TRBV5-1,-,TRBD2,CASSLLPPGLSYNEQFF,TGCGCCAGCAGCTTGCTGCCCCCGGGACTAAGCTACAATGAGCAGTTCTTC
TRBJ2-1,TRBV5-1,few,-,CASSSTSFQGSEQFF,TGCGCCAGCAGCTCGACTAGTTTTCAGGGCTCTGAGCAGTTCTTC